This T cell receptor (beta chain) was observed in a study of T cells in Graves' hyperthyroidism and ophthalmopathy. Turning to the study itself: Any treatment followed the collection of peripheral blood at initial diagnosis.

Amplified TCR beta CDR3 regions came from RNA transcripts. The primer set for the first-round RT-PCR of the TCR CDR3 was HTBI. Each CDR3 protein is one row after TCRdb ran MiXCR on the multiplex PCR reads. This sample yields 540,000 or so distinct CDR3 sequences, of which around a sixth are seen a single time; about 7% belongs to the top ten. It was considered stable Graves' hyperthyroidism when ophthalmopathy did not progress within 18 months. Fresh peripheral blood, 7.5 to 10 ml, was the source of the PBMCs. This clonotype was seen at least ten times. What it binds is unknown. Findings of the study overall: Most thyroid clonotypes with frequency above 0.001 were detected in blood.

Trimming removed 2 bases from V and 4 bases from J, with 7 bases in between. Per germline, CDR1 SGHDT and CDR2 YYEEEE. The CDR3 has 13 residues. The receptor comes from a woman under 40 with Graves' hyperthyroidism. Sequenced sample: blood. This chain connects TRBV5-6 to TRBJ2-1; D unresolved. Here the CDR3 reads CASSFVEYNEQFF. In DNA form, the CDR3 reads TGTGCCAGCAGCTTCGTCGAGTACAATGAGCAGTTCTTC.